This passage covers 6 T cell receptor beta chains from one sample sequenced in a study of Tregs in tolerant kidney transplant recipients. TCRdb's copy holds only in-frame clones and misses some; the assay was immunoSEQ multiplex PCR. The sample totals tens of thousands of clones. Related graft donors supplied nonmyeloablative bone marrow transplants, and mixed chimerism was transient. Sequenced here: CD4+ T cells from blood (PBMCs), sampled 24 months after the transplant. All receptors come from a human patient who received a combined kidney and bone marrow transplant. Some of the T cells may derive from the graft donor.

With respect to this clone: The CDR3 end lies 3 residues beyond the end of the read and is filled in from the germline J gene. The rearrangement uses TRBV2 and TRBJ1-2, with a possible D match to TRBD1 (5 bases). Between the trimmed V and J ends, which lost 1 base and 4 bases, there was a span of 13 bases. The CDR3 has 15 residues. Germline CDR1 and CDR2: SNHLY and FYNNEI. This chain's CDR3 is CASSEGWGVSYGYTF. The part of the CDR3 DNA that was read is TGTGCCAGCAGTGAAGGGTGGGGGGTCAGCTATGGC.

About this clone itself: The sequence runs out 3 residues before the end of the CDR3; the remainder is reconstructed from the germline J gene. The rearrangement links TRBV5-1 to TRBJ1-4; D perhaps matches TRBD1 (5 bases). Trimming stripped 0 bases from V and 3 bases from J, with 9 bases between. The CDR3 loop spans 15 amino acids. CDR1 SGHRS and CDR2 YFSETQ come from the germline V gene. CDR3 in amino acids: CASSLGTGANEKLFF. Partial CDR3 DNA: TGCGCCAGCAGCTTGGGTACAGGCGCTAATGAAAAA.

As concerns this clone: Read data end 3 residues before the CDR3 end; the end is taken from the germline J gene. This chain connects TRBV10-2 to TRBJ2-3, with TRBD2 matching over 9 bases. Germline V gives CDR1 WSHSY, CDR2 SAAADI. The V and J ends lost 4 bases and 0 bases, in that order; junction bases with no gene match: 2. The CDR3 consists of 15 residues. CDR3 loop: CASSGTSVSTDTQYF. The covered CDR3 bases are TGCGCCAGCAGTGGGACTAGCGTTAGCACAGATACG.

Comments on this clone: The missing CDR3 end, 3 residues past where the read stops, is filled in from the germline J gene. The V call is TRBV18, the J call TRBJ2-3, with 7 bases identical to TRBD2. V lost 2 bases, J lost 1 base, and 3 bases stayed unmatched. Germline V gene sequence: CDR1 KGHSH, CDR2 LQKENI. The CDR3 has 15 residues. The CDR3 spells CASSPSAGGTDTQYF. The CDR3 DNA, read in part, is TGTGCCAGCTCACCAAGCGCGGGAGGCACAGATACG.

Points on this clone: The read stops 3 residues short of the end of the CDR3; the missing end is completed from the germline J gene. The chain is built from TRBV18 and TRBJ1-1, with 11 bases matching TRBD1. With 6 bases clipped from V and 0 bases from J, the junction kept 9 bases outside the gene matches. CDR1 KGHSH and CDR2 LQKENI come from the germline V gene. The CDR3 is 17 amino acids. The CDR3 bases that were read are TGTGCCAGCTCCCCTGGGACAGGGGGATACCTGAACACTGAA. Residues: CASSPGTGGYLNTE. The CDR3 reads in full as CASSPGTGGYLNTEAFF.

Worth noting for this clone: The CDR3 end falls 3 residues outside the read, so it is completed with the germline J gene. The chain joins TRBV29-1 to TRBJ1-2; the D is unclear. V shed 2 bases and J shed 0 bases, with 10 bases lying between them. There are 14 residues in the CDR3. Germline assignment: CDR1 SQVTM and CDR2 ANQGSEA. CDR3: CSVETGSPNYGYTF. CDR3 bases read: TGCAGCGTTGAAACGGGGTCCCCTAACTATGGC.